This T cell receptor (beta chain) was recorded in a study of cytomegalovirus exposure and HLA in healthy donors. Study-wide background: Caucasian-associated ancestry cluster membership applied to less than 85% of several hundred genotyped donors.

On this clone itself: Its specificity is not known.

Study results and limitations: Cytomegalovirus-associated TCR beta chains were listed, numbering 150 to 200.

In the PCR, 60 Vbeta and 13 Jbeta primers were used. The table came from immunoSEQ multiplex PCR; TCRdb's copy has only in-frame clones and leaves some out. Altogether approximately 220,000 clones are present, more than 65% being singletons, with the ten largest covering 0.6% to 0.65%. Per the germline V gene, CDR1 is SEHNR and CDR2 is FQNEAQ (reference sequence). The CDR3 totals 16 residues. V shed 6 bases and J 8 bases; nucleotides not matched to a gene: 10. This sequence originates from a man younger than 30 in good health and CMV-seronegative. Material for sequencing was PBMCs. This sequence joins TRBV7-9 and TRBJ2-1, with TRBD2 matching 13 bases. The CDR3 spells CASSPGTSGTRDEQFF. CDR3 coding DNA: TGTGCCAGCAGTCCCGGGACTAGCGGGACGAGAGATGAGCAGTTCTTC.